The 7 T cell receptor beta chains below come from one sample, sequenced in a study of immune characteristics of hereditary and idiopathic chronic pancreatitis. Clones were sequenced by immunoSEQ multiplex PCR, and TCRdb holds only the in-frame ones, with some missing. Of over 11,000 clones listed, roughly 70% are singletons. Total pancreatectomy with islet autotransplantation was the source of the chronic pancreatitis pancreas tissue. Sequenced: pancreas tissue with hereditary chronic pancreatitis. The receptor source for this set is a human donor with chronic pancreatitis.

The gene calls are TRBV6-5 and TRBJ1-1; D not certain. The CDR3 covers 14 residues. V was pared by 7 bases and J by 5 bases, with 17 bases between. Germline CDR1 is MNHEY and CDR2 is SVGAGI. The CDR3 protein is CASTLTGGETEAFF. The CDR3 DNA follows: TGTGCCAGCACCCTCACGGGTGGAGAGACTGAAGCTTTCTTT.

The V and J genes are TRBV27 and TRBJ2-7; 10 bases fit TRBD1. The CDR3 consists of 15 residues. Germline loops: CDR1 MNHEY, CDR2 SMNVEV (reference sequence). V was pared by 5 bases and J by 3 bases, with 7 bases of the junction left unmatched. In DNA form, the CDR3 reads TGTGCCAGCAGTCCGGGACAGGGGTGGAACTACGAGCAGTACTTC. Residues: CASSPGQGWNYEQYF.

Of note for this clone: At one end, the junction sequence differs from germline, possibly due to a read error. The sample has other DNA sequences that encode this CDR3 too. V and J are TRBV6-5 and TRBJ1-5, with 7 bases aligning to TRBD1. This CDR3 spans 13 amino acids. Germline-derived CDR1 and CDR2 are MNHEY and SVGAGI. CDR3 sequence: CASKGAGGQPQHF. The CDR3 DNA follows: TGTGCCAGCAAGGGGGCGGGGGGCCAGCCCCAACATTTT.

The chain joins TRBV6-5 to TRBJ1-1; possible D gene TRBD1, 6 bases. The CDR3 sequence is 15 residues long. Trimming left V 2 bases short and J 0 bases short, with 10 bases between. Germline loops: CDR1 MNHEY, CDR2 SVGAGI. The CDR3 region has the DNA TGTGCCAGCAGTTACGGTGGACAGCTGAACACTGAAGCTTTCTTT. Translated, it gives CASSYGGQLNTEAFF.

The CDR3 here is CASSWDTLSTDTQYF. Written as DNA, the CDR3 is TGTGCCAGCAGTTGGGACACTCTTAGCACAGATACGCAGTATTTT. This sequence joins TRBV2 and TRBJ2-3, with TRBD1 as a possible D gene (6 bases). The germline gives CDR1 SNHLY, CDR2 FYNNEI. This CDR3 region has 15 residues. V gave up 5 bases and J gave up 0 bases, with 12 bases separating them.

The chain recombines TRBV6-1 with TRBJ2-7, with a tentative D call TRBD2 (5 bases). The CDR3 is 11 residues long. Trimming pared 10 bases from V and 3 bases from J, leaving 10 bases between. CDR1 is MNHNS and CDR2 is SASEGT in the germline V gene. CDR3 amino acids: CATEGFYEQYF. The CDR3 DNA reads TGTGCCACCGAGGGATTCTACGAGCAGTACTTC.

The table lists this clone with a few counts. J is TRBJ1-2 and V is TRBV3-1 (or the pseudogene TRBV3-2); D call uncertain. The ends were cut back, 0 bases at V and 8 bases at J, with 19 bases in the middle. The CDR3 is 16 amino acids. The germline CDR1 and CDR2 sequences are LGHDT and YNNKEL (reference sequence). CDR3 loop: CASSQDVAGTKEGYTF. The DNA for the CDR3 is TGTGCCAGCAGCCAAGATGTCGCGGGAACTAAGGAGGGCTACACCTTC.